This T cell receptor (beta chain) was observed in a study of T-cell memory formation after mild COVID-19. Study background: TCR clusters were mostly confined to one donor each.

TCRdb reanalysed the 5' RACE reads using MiXCR and keeps one entry per CDR3 protein. The repertoire consists of roughly 510,000 distinct CDR3 sequences, with 17% occurring once and the leading ten covering roughly 7.8%. For this clonotype: Antigen: not known.

Trimming stripped 2 bases from V and 3 bases from J, with 13 bases between. Germline V CDR1 and CDR2: LGHNA, YSLEER. This CDR3 has 15 residues. Notes on the study in general: Certain responding clones were present in pre-infection memory, suggesting participation of cross-reactive memory. From day 15 to 85, contracting clones were balanced between CD4 and CD8, whereas later expanders leaned toward CD4+.

This TCR was sampled from an adult woman who had mild COVID-19 (a few samples of this study predate the infection). Cell type and time point are not known. V usage is TRBV4-3 and J usage is TRBJ1-1; perhaps TRBD1 as D (5 bases). Material for sequencing was PBMCs or a T cell subset sorted from them (not recorded which). In DNA, the CDR3 is TGCGCCAGCAGCCAACAGGATAGGGGCGACACTGAAGCTTTCTTT. Amino acid sequence: CASSQQDRGDTEAFF.